The entry below gives a single T cell receptor (beta chain) sequence along with its context. The authors ran the assay at deep level. Every immunoSEQ plate was one replicate of a subset's evenly spread DNA. TCRdb's table, derived via immunoSEQ multiplex PCR, lists solely in-frame clones and lacks some. Of about 460,000 clones in the sample, around 77% were seen once. V gave up 9 bases and J gave up 8 bases; unmatched junction bases: 5. The germline gives CDR1 WSHSY, CDR2 SAAADI. The CDR3 length is 14 residues. The data are from a study of shared clonotypes between healthy human individuals. Study-level background: Donor composition was a couple of women and three men, aged 18 to 49.

Each donor was a Caucasian adult residing in Nashville, Tennessee. The genes are TRBV10-2 and TRBJ2-1, with 15 bases fitting TRBD2. The TCR comes from a woman between 40 and 50 years old in good health. Some clones in this sample may be carry-over from other donors' samples. Sample: PBMCs. The CDR3 DNA reads as TGCGCCAGGGGACTAGCGGGAGGTTTCGATGAGCAGTTCTTC. Residues: CARGLAGGFDEQFF.